This T cell receptor beta chain was sequenced for a study of identical twins. The CDR3 numbers 16 amino acids, ends counted. Germline assignment: CDR1 DFQATT and CDR2 SNEGSKA (reference sequence). A remark on this clonotype: Its cognate antigen is unknown. The DNA is omitted, as the CDR3 cannot be located on it reliably, and the CDR3 follows TCRdb's listing.

Study-wide findings and caveats: Modelling approaches yielded underestimates of out-of-frame TCR alpha sharing between monozygotic twins. A lower insertion count was a feature of abundant cord blood beta clonotypes, with no such feature in memory repertoires.

A universal primer site arose from template switching, and cDNA bore unique molecular identifiers. TCRdb processed the 5' RACE reads anew with MiXCR; each CDR3 protein has one entry. The table records approximately 490,000 distinct CDR3 sequences, approximately 20% of them present only once. This sample also appeared in a second study, on yellow fever vaccine responses in identical twins.

Material for sequencing was CD4+ T cells sorted from blood. This clonotype was sampled from a woman aged 18-29 years in good health. J is TRBJ2-2 and V is TRBV20-1; the table's D call of TRBD1 was not tested on the DNA. CDR3 protein: CSVLAQDRTITGELFF.